This entry features one T cell receptor beta chain sequence. This record comes from a study of blood T cell repertoires in COVID-19. Study context: Both acute and convalescent COVID-19 samples were obtained from the United States, Italy and Spain. PBMCs, B-cell-depleted T cells, or T cells were the source of the cDNA or gDNA that made up the material.

Trimming took 0 bases from V and 5 from J; bases not matched to a gene: 8. The germline CDR1 and CDR2 sequences are MNHEY and SMNVEV (reference sequence). This CDR3 region has 16 residues. In the study's own analysis: From reference gene primer amplification, estimates of nucleated cell counts were derived. Sequencing used immunoSEQ multiplex PCR; TCRdb keeps in-frame clones, though not all of them. The V and J calls and clone size come from that table; D and trimming were worked out from the DNA. The table lists over 150,000 clones, approximately 91% of them singletons. The specimen sequenced was peripheral blood. The receptor was isolated from a man aged 18 to 35 with acute or convalescent COVID-19. The chain uses TRBV27 and TRBJ2-5; 8 bases are shared with TRBD1. CDR3 bases: TGTGCCAGCAGTTTATCCACGACAGGGGTTGGGGAGACCCAGTACTTC. Protein product: CASSLSTTGVGETQYF.